The T cell receptor beta chain under discussion was sequenced for a study of blood T cell repertoires in COVID-19. Study at large: Donors in the United States, Italy and Spain gave samples during acute or convalescent COVID-19.

Method: immunoSEQ multiplex PCR; TCRdb's copy keeps in-frame clones and lacks some. The repertoire has some 150,000 clones, 80% to 90% of them found once; the top ten carry roughly 8%. V shed 3 bases and J 8 bases; nucleotides not matched to a gene: 3. Germline CDR1 MNHEY, CDR2 SMNVEV (reference sequence). This CDR3 is built from 13 residues. What was sequenced was peripheral blood. The chain combines TRBV27 with TRBJ1-2; TRBD1 matches at 10 bases. This receptor was taken from a human donor with acute or convalescent COVID-19. The donor label of this sample is uncertain. Here the CDR3 reads CASSFRQGAGYTF. The CDR3, as DNA: TGTGCCAGCAGTTTTCGACAGGGGGCAGGCTACACCTTC.